These 26 T cell receptor beta chains originate from one sample sequenced in a study of vaccination and CD4 T cells after COVID-19. An Oncomine TCR Beta short-read assay was used to sequence the DNA from cultured CD4+ T cells. A single record per CDR3 protein comes from TCRdb applying MiXCR to the PCR reads. Altogether approximately 11,000 distinct CDR3 sequences are present, around 60% being singletons, with the ten largest covering 13% to 15%. No antigen is known for these receptors. Documented treatment: roughly 10-day PBMC culture with coronavirus spike peptide pools or control peptides (ViraFEST assay). Sample: CD4+ T cells from blood, cultured in vitro. These receptors were collected from a human donor who had recovered from COVID-19.

This clonotype was observed a few times. This rearrangement joins TRBV7-2 to TRBJ1-5; unclear D gene. V lost 1 base, J lost 4 bases, and 8 bases lay in between. The CDR3 runs 14 residues. Germline CDR1 reads SGHTA; CDR2 reads FQGNSA. CDR3 sequence: CASSLGAGNQPQHF. The CDR3 bases are TGTGCCAGCAGCTTAGGTGCGGGAAATCAGCCCCAGCATTTT.

The chain is built from TRBV19 and TRBJ1-2, with 7 bases lining up with TRBD1. V shed 0 bases, J shed 5 bases, and the junction held 9 bases outside the gene matches. The CDR3 consists of 16 residues. CDR1 is LNHDA and CDR2 is SQIVND in the germline V gene (reference sequence). CDR3 region: CASSIDSRGQPYGYTF. CDR3 DNA sequence: TGTGCCAGTAGTATAGATAGCCGGGGACAGCCTTATGGCTACACCTTC. Together with reference TRBV19 and TRBJ1-2, the CDR3 gives the full variable domain: DGGITQSPKYLFRKEGQNVTLSCEQNLNHDAMYWYRQDPGQGLRLIYYSQIVNDFQKGDIAEGYSVSREKKESFPLTVTSAQKNPTAFYLCASSIDSRGQPYGYTFGSGTRLTVV.

V usage is TRBV20-1 and J usage is TRBJ2-3, with no clear D. Germline lookup yields CDR1 DFQATT and CDR2 SNEGSKA (reference sequence). V shed 2 bases and J shed 6 bases, with 6 bases lying between them. This CDR3 has 11 residues. The CDR3 loop is CSARPGDTQYF. CDR3 DNA sequence: TGCAGTGCTAGACCCGGGGATACGCAGTATTTT.

The chain has TRBV2 and TRBJ2-2, with 12 positions matching TRBD2. After removal of 4 bases from V and 4 bases from J, the junction contained 4 bases not matched to a gene. This CDR3 region has 16 residues. Germline V gene data show CDR1 as SNHLY and CDR2 as FYNNEI. This CDR3 is CASSGPLAGGTGELFF. DNA for the CDR3: TGTGCCAGCAGTGGACCACTAGCGGGAGGCACCGGGGAGCTGTTTTTT.

This CDR3 reads CSARSRDTFNTGELFF. The CDR3 coding sequence is TGCAGTGCTAGATCGAGGGACACCTTTAACACCGGGGAGCTGTTTTTT. V usage is TRBV20-1 and J usage is TRBJ2-2; TRBD1 is a possible D gene (6 bases). Trimming removed 2 bases at V and 2 bases at J, with 15 bases between. This CDR3 region has 16 residues. Germline lookup yields CDR1 DFQATT and CDR2 SNEGSKA (reference sequence).

The CDR3 spells CASSLEGGPTEAFF. The DNA for the CDR3 is TGTGCCAGCAGTTTGGAGGGAGGGCCCACTGAAGCTTTCTTT. V usage is TRBV27 and J usage is TRBJ1-1; D call uncertain. With 3 bases removed from V and 4 bases from J, the gap between germline ends came to 12 bases. CDR1 is MNHEY, CDR2 SMNVEV, per germline (reference sequence). The CDR3 is 14 amino acids.

The V call is TRBV7-9, the J call TRBJ2-1; the D call may be TRBD1 or TRBD2 (5 bases each). The CDR3 consists of 18 residues. Trimming took 5 bases from V and 0 from J, leaving 20 bases between them. Germline CDR1 and CDR2: SEHNR and FQNEAQ (reference sequence). The CDR3 nucleotides are TGTGCCAGCAGCCGAGGTTTGAGGGGCCGGAGCTCCTACAATGAGCAGTTCTTC. Protein sequence: CASSRGLRGRSSYNEQFF.

V and J are TRBV6-1 and TRBJ2-7; 7 bases are a match to TRBD1. Germline V gene sequence: CDR1 MNHNS, CDR2 SASEGT. CDR3 length: 13 residues. The V gene end was trimmed by 8 bases and the J gene end by 2 bases; junction bases not matched to a gene: 6. The CDR3 nucleotides are TGTGCCAGCCGCCGGGACAGCCCCTACGAGCAGTACTTC. This sequence encodes CASRRDSPYEQYF.

The rearrangement uses TRBV24-1 and TRBJ2-3; D ambiguous. In germline, CDR1 is KGHDR, CDR2 SFDVKD. V was trimmed by 0 bases and J by 0 bases, leaving 9 bases between them. This CDR3 contains 16 residues. CDR3 coding DNA: TGTGCCACCAGTGATTTGGGCGGTATTAGCACAGATACGCAGTATTTT. This gives the protein CATSDLGGISTDTQYF.

The sample holds a few counts of this clonotype. The rearrangement uses TRBV6-1 and TRBJ1-2; 10 bases are shared with TRBD1. J gave up 0 bases and V 6 bases, and 7 bases lay outside the gene matches. The germline V gene encodes CDR1 MNHNS and CDR2 SASEGT. The CDR3 has 16 residues. CDR3 nucleotides: TGTGCCAGCAGGGGGGGGACAGGGGATGCTAACTATGGCTACACCTTC. It yields the protein CASRGGTGDANYGYTF.

This chain uses TRBV7-3 with TRBJ2-7, with D tentatively TRBD2 (5 bases). CDR1 is SGHTA and CDR2 is FQGTGA in the germline V gene. With 5 bases removed from V and 10 bases from J, the gap between germline ends came to 18 bases. The CDR3 covers 13 residues. Here the CDR3 DNA reads TGTGCCAGCAGCCCGAAGGCCGGGGTAGATCAGTACTTC. It codes for CASSPKAGVDQYF.

The chain has TRBV7-2 and TRBJ2-2; TRBD1 matches 8 bases. J lost 6 bases, V lost 8 bases, and 17 bases had no gene match. The germline CDR1 and CDR2 sequences are SGHTA and FQGNSA. The CDR3 sequence is 17 residues long. In DNA, the CDR3 is TGTGCCAGCCGCCCAGGGGGCGGGGCCGCCGCGGCCGGGGAGCTGTTTTTT. Translation gives CASRPGGGAAAAGELFF.

This chain connects TRBV7-9 to TRBJ1-2, with D possibly TRBD1 on 5 matching bases. Per the germline V gene, CDR1 is SEHNR and CDR2 is FQNEAQ (reference sequence). The length of the CDR3 is 12 residues. With 5 bases removed from V and 5 bases from J, the gap between germline ends came to 9 bases. CDR3 protein: CASSLQEYGYTF. CDR3 DNA sequence: TGTGCCAGCAGCCTACAGGAATATGGCTACACCTTC.

The chain employs TRBV24-1 and TRBJ1-1; no definite D call. V was pared by 4 bases and J by 0 bases, with 5 bases between. In germline, CDR1 is KGHDR, CDR2 SFDVKD. CDR3 length: 13 residues. The CDR3 loop reads CATSDPMNTEAFF. For the CDR3, the DNA is TGTGCCACCAGTGACCCGATGAACACTGAAGCTTTCTTT.

This clonotype was found a few times. The V and J genes are TRBV6-2 or TRBV6-3 and TRBJ2-5; TRBD1 might be the D (5 bases). Trimming took off 5 bases at V and 6 bases at J, with 16 bases between the two ends. CDR3 length equals 14 residues. Germline-derived CDR1 and CDR2 are MNHEY and SVGEGT. This chain's CDR3 is CASSPTGKGKTQYF. The CDR3 bases are TGTGCCAGCAGTCCAACTGGGAAGGGGAAGACCCAGTACTTC.

This clonotype was counted a few times. The chain uses TRBV19 and TRBJ1-2; D gene uncertain. Trimming took off 6 bases at V and 5 bases at J, with 7 bases between the two ends. This CDR3 contains 11 residues. Germline loops: CDR1 LNHDA, CDR2 SQIVND (reference sequence). As DNA, the CDR3 is TGTGCCAGTAGGGAACAGTATGGCTACACCTTC. Translated: CASREQYGYTF. Supplemented by reference TRBV19 and TRBJ1-2, the full variable domain reads DGGITQSPKYLFRKEGQNVTLSCEQNLNHDAMYWYRQDPGQGLRLIYYSQIVNDFQKGDIAEGYSVSREKKESFPLTVTSAQKNPTAFYLCASREQYGYTFGSGTRLTVV.

This clonotype has more than one count but fewer than ten. The chain combines TRBV19 with TRBJ1-5, with D maybe TRBD1 (6 bases). Germline CDR1 and CDR2: LNHDA and SQIVND (reference sequence). The CDR3 extends over 16 amino acids. The ends were cut back, 4 bases at V and 2 bases at J, with 15 bases in the middle. Written as DNA, the CDR3 is TGTGCCAGTAGTACCCGAGGACAGTTTGGCAATCAGCCCCAGCATTTT. Protein sequence: CASSTRGQFGNQPQHF.

This clonotype was detected a few times. This sequence joins TRBV12-3 or TRBV12-4 and TRBJ1-1; possibly TRBD1 for D (6 bases). The CDR3 is 14 residues long. The germline V and J ends were trimmed by 6 bases and 5 bases, with 16 bases remaining between them. CDR3 nucleotides: TGTGCCAGCAGAGGGGGGGTCGAGGGGACTGAAGCTTTCTTT. Translation: CASRGGVEGTEAFF.

This chain connects TRBV19 to TRBJ2-3; tentative D call: TRBD2 (7 bases). The germline V and J ends were trimmed by 1 base and 6 bases, with 14 bases remaining between them. The CDR3 runs to 15 residues. CDR1 LNHDA and CDR2 SQIVND come from the germline V gene (reference sequence). CDR3 bases: TGTGCCAGTAGTATAGCGCGCGGGGGCGAGGATACGCAGTATTTT. As protein: CASSIARGGEDTQYF. The full variable domain, its missing parts supplied by reference TRBV19 and TRBJ2-3, is DGGITQSPKYLFRKEGQNVTLSCEQNLNHDAMYWYRQDPGQGLRLIYYSQIVNDFQKGDIAEGYSVSREKKESFPLTVTSAQKNPTAFYLCASSIARGGEDTQYFGPGTRLTVL.

V usage is TRBV6-5 and J usage is TRBJ1-1; D is undetermined. The germline V gene has CDR1 MNHEY and CDR2 SVGAGI. There are 13 residues in the CDR3. Trimming removed 0 bases from V and 10 bases from J, with 12 bases in between. CDR3 in DNA: TGTGCCAGCAGTTACTCGAATACCAACCGAGCTTTCTTT. Translating gives CASSYSNTNRAFF.

In its sample, this clonotype was seen a few times. The junction departs from the called germline gene at one end, perhaps through a read error. V and J are TRBV5-3 and TRBJ1-6; the D gene is possibly TRBD1 (5 bases). TRBV5-3 falls under the ORF class, with uncertain function. The CDR3 has 16 amino acids. CDR3 in DNA: TGTGCCAGCAGCTTGGTAGGGCAGGGTATTGGATCACCCCTCCACTTT. It codes for CASSLVGQGIGSPLHF.

The chain combines TRBV5-6 with TRBJ2-7; 8 bases match TRBD1. With 4 bases clipped from V and 2 bases from J, the junction kept 5 bases outside the gene matches. The CDR3 has 14 residues. Germline loops: CDR1 SGHDT, CDR2 YYEEEE. DNA for the CDR3: TGTGCCAGCAGCCGGACAGGGACGCCCTACGAGCAGTACTTC. It is translated as CASSRTGTPYEQYF.

The rearrangement uses TRBV11-3 and TRBJ1-1; 7 nucleotides agree with TRBD1. This CDR3 region has 13 residues. Trimming at V came to 4 bases and at J to 7 bases, leaving 6 bases not matched to a gene. The germline CDR1 and CDR2 sequences are SGHNT and YENEEA. The CDR3 DNA reads as TGTGCCAGCAGCTCGCCCCGGGACAGTGAAGCTTTCTTT. Its protein product is CASSSPRDSEAFF.

In this sample, this clonotype turned up a few times. The chain links TRBV19 to TRBJ2-2, with 7 bases identical to TRBD1. This CDR3 comprises 14 residues. Germline V gene data show CDR1 as LNHDA and CDR2 as SQIVND (reference sequence). Trimming cost V 5 bases and J 7 bases; bases outside gene matches: 7. Here the CDR3 reads CASSPDRFGGELFF. The CDR3, as DNA: TGTGCCAGTAGTCCGGACAGGTTTGGCGGGGAGCTGTTTTTT.

The chain carries TRBV6-2 or TRBV6-3 and TRBJ1-1; a possible D gene is TRBD1 (5 bases). V lost 8 bases and J 4 bases, leaving 17 bases between the germline ends. This CDR3 is 14 amino acids long. Germline V gene lookup returns CDR1 MNHEY and CDR2 SVGEGT. CDR3 sequence reads: CASGTRGSVTEAFF. CDR3 coding DNA: TGTGCCAGCGGGACCCGGGGGTCGGTCACTGAAGCTTTCTTT.

V is TRBV7-2 and J is TRBJ2-3; 10 nucleotides line up with TRBD2. This CDR3 has 17 amino acids. The germline gives CDR1 SGHTA, CDR2 FQGNSA. V dropped 1 base and J dropped 1; count of bases not matched to a gene: 5. The CDR3, as DNA: TGTGCCAGCAGCTTAGATAGAGCGGGAGGGGGCACAGATACGCAGTATTTT. This sequence encodes CASSLDRAGGGTDTQYF.